This TCR beta chain was captured by sequencing in a study of T cells in narcolepsy. Study-level findings and limits: Comparing one patient's CSF and blood CD4+ clonotypes highlighted HCRT- and TRIB2-specific autoreactive clonotypes.

Concerning this clone itself: Its antigen is unknown.

Libraries were prepared by immunoSEQ multiplex PCR; TCRdb keeps only in-frame clonotypes and omits some of them. The sample records about 34,000 clones, roughly 77% being singletons. Sequenced sample: memory (CD45RA-) CD4+ T cells from blood. This receptor was taken from a human donor in good health.

The DNA for the CDR3 is TGCGCCAGCAGCTGGCGGACACCTAACACTGAAGCTTTCTTT. The encoded protein is CASSWRTPNTEAFF. The chain is built from TRBV5-1 and TRBJ1-1, with D possibly TRBD1 on 5 matching bases. Between the trimmed V and J ends, which lost 3 bases and 2 bases, there was a span of 11 bases. The CDR3 is 14 amino acids. CDR1 SGHRS and CDR2 YFSETQ come from the germline V gene.